This entry is about one T cell receptor (beta chain). The specificity of this receptor is unknown. No clone much larger than this one lies a single base away; base qualities are absent. The roughly 37 donors, aged 6 to 90 years, were systemically healthy Caucasian individuals from Russia. Ten milliliters of peripheral blood were drawn from each donor into EDTA-treated Vacutainer tubes. Ficoll-Paque density-gradient centrifugation was used to isolate PBMCs, with at least 6 million obtained per sample. Total RNA was extracted from PBMCs with Trizol reagent, with at least 5 micrograms obtained per sample. For every donor, an aliquot of PBMCs went through flow cytometry to measure the percentages of naive CD45RAhigh/CD27high T cells. From V the trimming removes 5 bases and from J it removes 3 bases, while the gene matches leave 8 bases of the junction unaccounted for. Spanning cysteine to phenylalanine, the CDR3 consists of 16 amino acids. The CDR3 DNA has 48 bases and is translated from base 1. Taken from the germline V gene (reference sequence), the CDR1 and CDR2 loops are MNHNY and SVGAGI.

The data stem from a study of blood T cells in healthy people across ages (dated by TCRdb to the mid-2010s). Study-level background: In model experiments, template switching captured about one uniquely barcoded TCR beta cDNA molecule for every two T cells. The study measured age-related changes in TCR beta repertoire diversity using deep sequencing normalized with unique cDNA molecular identifiers. The donors were split into four age groups: young (average 16 years), middle-aged (39), aged (62) and long-lived (under 85). To avoid experimental bias, donors of different ages were randomly spread across the sequencing lanes. The study analyzed two additional independent replicas of 1 million unique cDNA reads from the same blood draw for two donors, one aged 18 to 30 and one aged 80 or older. Overall study outcomes, separate from this receptor: Compared with the aged group, more naive CD4+ T cells, fewer expanded clones and increased TCR diversity were shown by the long-lived group, suggesting age selection. Estimates of total diversity based on one million sequenced T cells were considered lower bounds and underestimates. Conclusive comparison of naive and antigen-experienced compartments was prevented by the profiling of bulk unsorted PBMCs. The CMV infection status of donors was not known, potentially confounding age-related changes in expanded clonotypes. Observed TCR beta diversity correlated strongly with the percentage of naive T cells measured by flow cytometry. As age increased, observed TCR beta diversity per million T cells dropped in a roughly linear way, and a significant reduction was already evident by age 40.

Library preparation used 5' RACE. The sequencer listed for this sample is Illumina HiSeq 2500. The second PCR ran for about 6 to 11 cycles and used a J-beta primer mix along with a sample-barcoded 5' primer. A template-switch 5' adaptor carrying 12 random nucleotides introduced a unique molecular identifier onto each TCR beta cDNA molecule. Each sample yielded at least 2.5 million CDR3-containing paired-end reads. All of the RNA was converted into first-strand cDNA using the Mint cDNA synthesis kit, with a TRBC-specific oligonucleotide serving as the primer. Following uracil-DNA glycosylase treatment, a first 18-cycle PCR with universal primers M1SS and BC2_uni_R was performed on all cDNA. In the source study's methods: Each sample was normalized by randomly selecting 1 million high-quality reads, each carrying a distinct molecular identifier. Reads with shared molecular identifiers were discarded instead of being binned into consensus sequences. MiTCR, run with a Q25 quality threshold and the strictest error-elimination algorithm, handled CDR3 identification, clonotype clustering and error correction. Lower-bound total TCR beta diversity was estimated with a nonparametric unseen species model using Euler transformation. Through fastp at Q25 and MiXCR, TCRdb rebuilt clones from the public reads, retaining in-frame beta chains. Entries are consolidated by CDR3 protein sequence, retaining the most common genes and DNA. The V and J calls were not made by the authors but by TCRdb's processing. The sample table lists about 780,000 distinct CDR3 sequences, about 47% of them with a count of one. Around 18% of the sample is taken by the ten largest.

In this chain, TRBV6-6 is recombined with TRBJ2-2, and TRBD2 aligns with 8 junction nucleotides. The sample consisted of blood. The receptor was isolated from a man at least 80 years old in good health. The sequenced DNA is TGTGCCAGCAGTCAACAAGCGGGAGCTTACACCGGGGAGCTGTTTTTT. Its translation is CASSQQAGAYTGELFF.